This is a list of T cell receptor beta chains from one sample in a study of monozygotic twins with inflammatory bowel disease. Each CDR3 protein gets one entry in TCRdb, which reprocessed the 5' RACE reads and gives no DNA. The sample's table shows under 350,000 distinct CDR3 sequences. The sample comprised blood. All receptors derive from a human donor with ulcerative colitis or Crohn's disease, or a healthy co-twin of an affected twin (not recorded which). Each CDR3 is given with its conserved first and last residue.

TRBJ2-3,TRBV7-2,CASSFQASGSTDTQYF
TRBJ1-5,TRBV4-2,CASSQATGSIEIAGSQPQHF
TRBJ2-7,TRBV29-1,CSARGQGSYEQYF
TRBJ2-1,TRBV7-2,CASSPSRTAKGEQFF
TRBJ2-5,TRBV15,CATSRDNGGISKETQYF
TRBJ1-3,TRBV3-1,CASSPQGGNTIYF
TRBJ2-7,TRBV7-9,CASSQTGMTYEQYF
TRBJ1-5,TRBV12-3/TRBV12-4,CAIQTGRSNQPQHF
TRBJ1-1,TRBV3-1,CASSLMKVTEAFF
TRBJ2-1,TRBV12-3/TRBV12-4,CASSLVVGGPGEQFF
TRBJ2-7,TRBV7-2,CASSPKGDSLYEQYF
TRBJ2-7,TRBV5-6,CASRLPGQGSYEQYF
TRBJ1-5,TRBV5-1,CASSLVPGASNQPQHF
TRBJ2-7,TRBV5-1,CASSLGTQGFEQYF
TRBJ2-7,TRBV28,CASSLSGGPSYEQYF
TRBJ2-2,TRBV6-2/TRBV6-3,CASWTANTGELFF
TRBJ2-5,TRBV23-1,CASSQKGTPESLQETQYF
TRBJ1-5,TRBV20-1,CSARDPALGGNQPQHF
TRBJ2-3,TRBV7-9,CASSLRRRAGDTQYF
TRBJ2-7,TRBV28,CASRSSGSGSYEQYF
TRBJ2-1,TRBV7-2,CASITRSSYNEQFF
TRBJ2-1,TRBV7-2,CASSLAYNEQFF
TRBJ2-7,TRBV12-3/TRBV12-4,CASSLRLASYEQYF
TRBJ1-1,TRBV20-1,CSALQQNTEAFF
TRBJ1-1,TRBV29-1,CSGRQSVDTEAFF
TRBJ1-5,TRBV7-9,CASSLSLGGQPQHF
TRBJ2-5,TRBV10-3,CAISVEKETQYF
TRBJ2-6,TRBV6-5,CASSFLPTSGANVLTF
TRBJ2-1,TRBV20-1,CSARDLAGVNNEQFF
TRBJ2-5,TRBV20-1,CSAIVGETQYF
TRBJ1-4,TRBV5-1,CTSSLDGGSINEKLFF
TRBJ2-5,TRBV7-2,CASSPRWTQQETQYF
TRBJ2-1,TRBV29-1,CSDTTGYNEQFF
TRBJ2-2,TRBV15,CATSRERGGGAGELFF
TRBJ2-7,TRBV11-2,CASSFVSRSYEQYF
TRBJ2-5,TRBV15,CATSRDLIQGGETQYF
TRBJ2-1,TRBV4-1,CASSQDVGLAGVDNEQFF
TRBJ1-5,TRBV7-2,CASSLQGVNQPQHF
TRBJ1-5,TRBV6-2/TRBV6-3,CASRGGGNQPQHF
TRBJ1-2,TRBV25-1,CASSESGGYGYTF
TRBJ1-6,TRBV6-6,CASSTSGVGSPLHF
TRBJ2-6,TRBV28,CASKTGTNSGANVLTF
TRBJ2-3,TRBV6-1,CASSEFGETDTQYF
TRBJ2-2,TRBV7-3,CASSLGRRQGASGELFF
TRBJ2-7,TRBV2,CASSVSESSYEQYF
TRBJ2-2,TRBV5-1,CASSLRQGAWDTGELFF
TRBJ2-7,TRBV7-2,CASRATGTGVEQYF
TRBJ2-2,TRBV27,CASRPYRGTGATGELFF
TRBJ2-1,TRBV12-3/TRBV12-4,CASSLGTGRGNEQFF
TRBJ2-2,TRBV25-1,CASSEVPGQGDTGELFF
TRBJ1-4,TRBV28,CASSLGTGVGEKLFF
TRBJ1-1,TRBV12-3/TRBV12-4,CASSRNTGGLVTEAFF
TRBJ1-1,TRBV20-1,CSAREEGGMNTEAFF
TRBJ2-7,TRBV13,CASSYRTGRYEQYF
TRBJ2-4,TRBV20-1,CSAAGTRGKNIQYF
TRBJ2-3,TRBV30,CAWRYAGGADTQYF
TRBJ2-1,TRBV5-4,CATGPSITNEQFF
TRBJ2-7,TRBV6-5,CASSRTLNEQYF